The entry that follows covers one TCR beta chain sequence. Its matching antigen is unknown. One end of the junction varies from germline; a read error may be responsible. The read ends 3 residues early relative to the CDR3; the germline J gene fills the gap. The sample is drawn from a study of T cells in women clearing cervical HPV infection. Study outcomes and limitations: Repertoire richness, not evenness, was significantly elevated in CIN3+ cases versus controls.

TCRdb's copy holds only in-frame clones and misses some; the assay was immunoSEQ multiplex PCR. The specimen's table records 35,000 to 45,000 clones. Germline V gives CDR1 SNHLY, CDR2 FYNNEI. CDR3 length: 11 residues. The sample taken for sequencing was blood buffy coat. This clonotype originated in a woman between 18 and 69 years old with a cervical HPV16 infection that either progressed to CIN3+ or cleared (not recorded which). The rearrangement uses TRBV2 and TRBJ2-5; D ambiguous. The sequenced part of the CDR3 DNA is TGTGTCAGCAAGGTCGGGGAGACC. Translation gives CVSKVGET. The whole CDR3 sequence is CVSKVGETQYF.